A single sample gave rise to the 10 T cell receptor beta chains below, sequenced in a study of T cells after posttransplantation cyclophosphamide. Cells defined as naive were viable CD3+CD4+ or CD3+CD8+ and CCR7+CD45RA+CD45RO-CD95-CD27+CD28+. The repertoire was sequenced with immunoSEQ multiplex PCR; TCRdb's copy has only in-frame clones and lacks some. Of about 31,000 clones listed, over 80% are singletons. The material sequenced was naive CD4+ T cells sorted from PBMCs. The source of these receptors is a woman aged 55-69 years in good health, CMV-negative, and a related stem cell transplant donor.

The rearrangement uses TRBV5-1 and TRBJ2-1, with D possibly matching TRBD1 (6 bases). V lost 0 bases and J 4 bases, leaving 11 bases between the germline ends. The CDR3 runs to 15 residues. The V gene's germline CDR1 is SGHRS and CDR2 YFSETQ. The CDR3, as DNA: TGCGCCAGCAGCTTGGGCCAGGGGTCGTACAATGAGCAGTTCTTC. It specifies CASSLGQGSYNEQFF.

The rearrangement uses TRBV30 and TRBJ1-6; D uncertain. CDR3 length: 13 residues. Germline V CDR1 and CDR2: GTSNPN, SVGIG (reference sequence). Trimming removed 0 bases at V and 7 bases at J, with 7 bases between. CDR3 DNA: TGTGCCTGGAGTGTTAATCAGAATTCACCCCTCCACTTT. Protein sequence: CAWSVNQNSPLHF.

V and J are TRBV5-6 and TRBJ2-2; 7 nucleotides agree with TRBD2. CDR1 and CDR2 from the germline V gene are SGHDT and YYEEEE. This CDR3 has 15 residues. V dropped 5 bases and J dropped 6; count of bases not matched to a gene: 10. DNA of the CDR3: TGTGCCAGCAGTTTTGGGCTGGGAGGGTCCGGGGAGCTGTTTTTT. It encodes CASSFGLGGSGELFF.

The chain carries TRBV18 and TRBJ1-1; D is unresolved. The germline V gene encodes CDR1 KGHSH and CDR2 LQKENI. Trimming left V 0 bases short and J 2 bases short, with 16 bases between. The CDR3 loop spans 17 amino acids. CDR3 protein: CASSPPRQEGFNTEAFF. DNA for the CDR3: TGTGCCAGCTCACCACCGCGCCAGGAGGGCTTTAACACTGAAGCTTTCTTT.

The chain is built from TRBV11-2 and TRBJ2-5; a possible D gene is TRBD2 (6 bases). Trimming removed 0 bases from V and 5 bases from J, with 13 bases in between. Germline-derived CDR1 and CDR2 are SGHAT and FQNNGV. The CDR3 is 15 residues long. DNA for the CDR3: TGTGCCAGCAGCTTAGATCGTGGCCGGGAGGAGACCCAGTACTTC. This encodes CASSLDRGREETQYF.

This clone came up once. This chain links TRBV5-5 with TRBJ2-1; 7 nucleotides align to TRBD2. Germline trimming cut 1 base from V and 5 bases from J; bases unmatched to any gene: 6. The CDR3 spans 15 residues. Looked up from germline, CDR1 is SGHKS and CDR2 is YYEKEE (reference sequence). CDR3 sequence reads: CASSLLGTTNNEQFF. In nucleotides, the CDR3 is TGTGCCAGCAGCTTGCTCGGGACTACCAACAATGAGCAGTTCTTC.

The rearrangement links TRBV7-9 to TRBJ2-1; TRBD2 agrees at 10 bases. In germline, CDR1 is SEHNR, CDR2 FQNEAQ (reference sequence). Trimming removed 3 bases from V and 8 bases from J; junction bases left unmatched: 16. This CDR3 region has 18 residues. The CDR3 is CASSLRAVAGGRGDEQFF. CDR3 DNA sequence: TGTGCCAGCAGCTTGCGGGCGGTAGCGGGAGGCCGCGGGGATGAGCAGTTCTTC.

This clone showed up just once. The rearrangement joins TRBV9 to TRBJ2-7, with D possibly TRBD1 on 5 matching bases. This CDR3 is built from 15 residues. Trimming shortened V by 0 bases and J by 6 bases, and 16 bases separated the two germline ends. Germline V gene lookup returns CDR1 SGDLS and CDR2 YYNGEE. In DNA form, the CDR3 reads TGTGCCAGCAGCGTAGAGGGGCACCAAACGACCGAGCAGTACTTC. Its translation: CASSVEGHQTTEQYF.

This chain uses TRBV9 with TRBJ1-4; D is undetermined. V lost 1 base and J 2 bases, leaving 12 bases between the germline ends. Germline V gives CDR1 SGDLS, CDR2 YYNGEE. CDR3 size: 16 residues. CDR3 DNA: TGTGCCAGCAGCGTAATGAGCGGGCAGACTAATGAAAAACTGTTTTTT. It is translated as CASSVMSGQTNEKLFF.

The rearrangement uses TRBV2 and TRBJ2-3; a weak D match, TRBD2 (6 bases). This CDR3 region has 14 residues. CDR1 is SNHLY, CDR2 FYNNEI, per germline. V lost 9 bases and J lost 2, with 15 bases in between. CDR3 in amino acids: CARGLAGNTDTQYF. For the CDR3, the DNA is TGTGCCAGGGGACTCGCGGGAAACACAGATACGCAGTATTTT.